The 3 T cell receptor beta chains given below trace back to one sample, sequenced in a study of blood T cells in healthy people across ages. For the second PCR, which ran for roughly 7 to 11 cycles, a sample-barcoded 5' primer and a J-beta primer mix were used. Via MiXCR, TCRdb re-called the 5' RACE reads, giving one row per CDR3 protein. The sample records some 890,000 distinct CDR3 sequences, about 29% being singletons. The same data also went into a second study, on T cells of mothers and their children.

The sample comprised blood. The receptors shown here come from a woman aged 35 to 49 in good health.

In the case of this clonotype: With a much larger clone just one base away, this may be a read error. The CDR3 loop reads CASTPTGRNEQYF. The CDR3 region has the DNA TGTGCCAGCACCCCGACAGGGAGGAATGAGCAGTACTTC. The rearrangement uses TRBV12-3 or TRBV12-4 and TRBJ2-4, with D possibly TRBD1 on 7 matching bases. Trimming removed 7 bases from V and 13 bases from J, with 20 bases in between. The CDR3 loop spans 13 amino acids.

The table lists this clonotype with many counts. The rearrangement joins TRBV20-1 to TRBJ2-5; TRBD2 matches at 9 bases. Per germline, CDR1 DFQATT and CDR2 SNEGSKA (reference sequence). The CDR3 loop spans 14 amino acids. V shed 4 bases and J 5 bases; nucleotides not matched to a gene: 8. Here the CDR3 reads CSATPAGGMETQYF. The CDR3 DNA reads TGCAGTGCTACCCCAGCGGGGGGTATGGAGACCCAGTACTTC.

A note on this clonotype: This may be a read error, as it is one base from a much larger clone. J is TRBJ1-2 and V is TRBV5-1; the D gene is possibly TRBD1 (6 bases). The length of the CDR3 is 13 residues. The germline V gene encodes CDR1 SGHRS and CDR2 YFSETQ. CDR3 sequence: CASSPGQTYDYTF. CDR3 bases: TGCGCCAGCAGCCCCGGACAGACCTATGACTACACCTTC.